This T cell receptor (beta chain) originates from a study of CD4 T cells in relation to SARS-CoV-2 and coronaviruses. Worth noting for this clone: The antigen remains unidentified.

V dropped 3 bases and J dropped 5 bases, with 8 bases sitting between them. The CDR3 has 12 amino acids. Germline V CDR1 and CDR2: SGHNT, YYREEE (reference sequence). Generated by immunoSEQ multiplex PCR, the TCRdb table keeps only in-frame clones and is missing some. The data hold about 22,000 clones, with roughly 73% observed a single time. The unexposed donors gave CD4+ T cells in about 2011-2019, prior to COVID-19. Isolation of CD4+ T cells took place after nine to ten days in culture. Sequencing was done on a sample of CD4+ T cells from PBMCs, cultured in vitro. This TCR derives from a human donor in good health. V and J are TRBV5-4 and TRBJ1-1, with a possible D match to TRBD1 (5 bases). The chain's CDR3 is CASSWDETEAFF. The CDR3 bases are TGTGCCAGCAGCTGGGACGAAACTGAAGCTTTCTTT.